This entry concerns a single TCR beta chain. The antigen is unknown. Only in-frame clones appear in the TCRdb table, and some are missing; sequencing was by immunoSEQ multiplex PCR. Of about 320,000 clones listed, around four fifths are singletons. Treatment here: roughly 18 received Ad26.COV2.S at low or high dose, single or two shots; about five received placebo; per-sample allocation not given. Collection of the samples took place on day 63 after the first injection of vaccine or placebo. The data originate from a study of Ad26.COV2.S vaccination and SARS-CoV-2 variants. Study findings and constraints: Researchers reported similar non-spike TCR breadth in vaccine and placebo recipients. Researchers cautioned that TCR breadth and depth analyses may have underestimated total T cell responses. Among vaccine recipients, spike-specific TCR breadth exceeded that of placebo recipients.

V gave up 4 bases and J gave up 0 bases; unmatched junction bases: 5. The CDR3 totals 16 residues. CDR1 and CDR2 (germline): MNHEY, SVGAGI. The gene calls are TRBV6-5 and TRBJ1-4, with 7 bases that match TRBD1. The starting material was peripheral blood, obtained in a trial of Ad26.COV2.S vaccine versus placebo. This receptor was taken from a person between 18 and 65 years old who received the Ad26.COV2.S COVID-19 vaccine or a placebo. The CDR3 is CASSSPGQATNEKLFF. The CDR3 coding sequence is TGTGCCAGCAGTTCACCCGGACAGGCAACTAATGAAAAACTGTTTTTT.